This T cell receptor beta chain is from a study of T cell changes during pregnancy in multiple sclerosis. Clones were sequenced by immunoSEQ multiplex PCR, and TCRdb holds only the in-frame ones, with some missing. The sample includes over 50,000 clones, around 90% of them seen just once. The V gene's germline CDR1 is LNHDA and CDR2 SQIVND (reference sequence). The V end lost 6 bases, the J end lost 8 bases, and 10 bases lay between the germline ends. The CDR3 covers 11 residues. This sample comprised peripheral blood, obtained in the first trimester of pregnancy. The genes are TRBV19 and TRBJ1-2; D is perhaps TRBD1 (6 bases). The receptor was isolated from a female donor in good health, enrolled as a control in a pregnancy study. The CDR3 loop is CASRQGLGYTF. The DNA for the CDR3 is TGTGCCAGTAGACAGGGTTTGGGCTACACCTTC.